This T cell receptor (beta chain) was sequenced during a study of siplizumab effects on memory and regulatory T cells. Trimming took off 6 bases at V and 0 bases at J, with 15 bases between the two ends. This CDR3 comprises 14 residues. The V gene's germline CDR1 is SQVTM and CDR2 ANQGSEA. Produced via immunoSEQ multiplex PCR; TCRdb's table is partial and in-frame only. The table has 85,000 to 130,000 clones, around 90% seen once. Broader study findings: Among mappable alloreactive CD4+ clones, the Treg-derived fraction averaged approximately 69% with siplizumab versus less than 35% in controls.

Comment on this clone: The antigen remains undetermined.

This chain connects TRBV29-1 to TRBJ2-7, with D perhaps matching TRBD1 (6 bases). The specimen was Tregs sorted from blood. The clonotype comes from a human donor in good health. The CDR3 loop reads CSVCPQGSSYEQYF. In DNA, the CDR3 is TGCAGCGTGTGCCCCCAGGGGTCCTCCTACGAGCAGTACTTC.